These 27 T cell receptor beta chains were sequenced from one sample in a study of T-cell memory formation after mild COVID-19. TCRdb redid the calling of the 5' RACE reads with MiXCR, one entry per CDR3 protein. The sample shows roughly 400,000 distinct CDR3 sequences, around 24% of them seen only once. The source material was PBMCs or a T cell subset sorted from them (not recorded which). All receptors come from an adult woman who had mild COVID-19 (a few samples of this study predate the infection). Cell type and time point are not known.

CDR3 in amino acids: CSAARVRAWQGGQETQYF. The CDR3 DNA follows: TGCAGTGCTGCGAGGGTGAGGGCTTGGCAGGGTGGCCAAGAGACCCAGTACTTC. This sequence joins TRBV20-1 and TRBJ2-5; D might be TRBD1 or TRBD2, each matching 5 bases. CDR3 length equals 18 residues. V was shortened by 5 bases and J by 1 base, with 26 bases between the two germline ends. Germline lookup yields CDR1 DFQATT and CDR2 SNEGSKA (reference sequence).

The chain has TRBV7-2 and TRBJ1-1, with D hard to call. The CDR3 sequence is 14 residues long. Trimming left V 1 base short and J 5 bases short, with 11 bases between. Germline V gene data show CDR1 as SGHTA and CDR2 as FQGNSA. As DNA, the CDR3 is TGTGCCAGCAGCTTAGTGACCACTTTGACTGAAGCTTTCTTT. This gives the protein CASSLVTTLTEAFF.

This clonotype was recorded a few times. The chain uses TRBV27 and TRBJ2-3; TRBD1 might be the D (6 bases). The V gene's germline CDR1 is MNHEY and CDR2 SMNVEV (reference sequence). Trimming removed 2 bases from V and 5 bases from J, with 11 bases in between. This CDR3 region has 14 residues. The CDR3 sequence is CASSLNRVRDTQYF. CDR3 coding DNA: TGTGCCAGCAGTTTAAACAGGGTCAGAGATACGCAGTATTTT.

The rearrangement links TRBV20-1 to TRBJ2-2; D not resolved. The V end lost 3 bases, the J end lost 6 bases, and 8 bases lay between the germline ends. The CDR3 loop spans 12 amino acids. In germline, CDR1 is DFQATT, CDR2 SNEGSKA (reference sequence). The CDR3: CSASLGSGELFF. The CDR3, as DNA: TGCAGTGCTAGTCTAGGGTCCGGGGAGCTGTTTTTT.

The rearrangement uses TRBV7-7 and TRBJ2-7; 8 bases match TRBD2. In germline, CDR1 is SSHAT, CDR2 FNYEAQ (reference sequence). The CDR3 extends over 14 amino acids. V lost 2 bases and J lost 9; bases outside the gene matches: 9. The CDR3 here is CASSLQQTGTRQYF. The CDR3 coding sequence is TGTGCCAGCAGCTTACAACAGACCGGGACTAGGCAGTACTTC.

This clonotype was observed a few times. The chain uses TRBV6-5 and TRBJ2-5, with D tentatively TRBD1 (7 bases). The CDR3 totals 16 residues. With 0 bases removed from V and 5 bases from J, the gap between germline ends came to 16 bases. Germline loops: CDR1 MNHEY, CDR2 SVGAGI. CDR3 residues: CASSYSAGGYVETQYF. For the CDR3, the DNA is TGTGCCAGCAGTTACTCCGCAGGGGGGTACGTGGAGACCCAGTACTTC.

V is TRBV12-3 or TRBV12-4 and J is TRBJ2-5; TRBD1 might be the D (5 bases). The CDR3 is made up of 14 amino acids. V shed 4 bases and J shed 5 bases, with 14 bases lying between them. The CDR3 sequence is CASSYSGLRETQYF. The CDR3 DNA follows: TGTGCCAGCAGTTACTCAGGGCTTCGGGAGACCCAGTACTTC.

The rearrangement joins TRBV6-2 or TRBV6-3 to TRBJ2-7; D uncertain. Germline V gene data show CDR1 as MNHEY and CDR2 as SVGEGT. V gave up 3 bases and J gave up 1 base, with 4 bases separating them. The CDR3 is 12 amino acids. For the CDR3, the DNA is TGTGCCAGCAGTTATAAGTCCTACGAGCAGTACTTC. The encoded protein is CASSYKSYEQYF.

This clonotype was detected a few times. The chain links TRBV3-1 to TRBJ2-2; no firm D call. Per germline, CDR1 LGHDT and CDR2 YNNKEL (reference sequence). Trimming pared 2 bases from V and 8 bases from J, leaving 12 bases between. This CDR3 has 14 amino acids. CDR3 sequence reads: CASSQFVTPGELFF. CDR3 in DNA: TGTGCCAGCAGCCAATTCGTGACACCTGGGGAGCTGTTTTTT.

This clonotype was observed a few times. The chain employs TRBV6-5 and TRBJ2-7; 7 bases match TRBD2. The CDR3 has 14 amino acids. After removal of 4 bases from V and 2 bases from J, the junction contained 5 bases not matched to a gene. The V gene's germline CDR1 is MNHEY and CDR2 SVGAGI. The CDR3 reads CASSSGTIPYEQYF. The CDR3 DNA is TGTGCCAGCAGTTCCGGGACTATTCCCTACGAGCAGTACTTC.

J is TRBJ2-5 and V is TRBV18; D uncertain. Germline CDR1 is KGHSH and CDR2 is LQKENI. This CDR3 contains 13 residues. The V and J ends lost 0 bases and 4 bases respectively, with 6 bases between them. The CDR3 loop is CASSPPIGETQYF. The CDR3 DNA reads as TGTGCCAGCTCACCACCGATCGGAGAGACCCAGTACTTC.

The CDR3 loop reads CASSLPPGELFF. The CDR3 nucleotides are TGTGCCAGCAGCTTACCCCCCGGGGAGCTGTTTTTT. The rearrangement links TRBV7-3 to TRBJ2-2; D gene unclear. Between the trimmed V and J ends, which lost 2 bases and 6 bases, there was a span of 4 bases. Germline lookup yields CDR1 SGHTA and CDR2 FQGTGA. This CDR3 has 12 residues.

This chain joins TRBV12-3 or TRBV12-4 and TRBJ1-1, with D hard to call. V was pared by 7 bases and J by 5 bases, with 17 bases between. CDR3 size: 14 residues. CDR3 region: CASNQDAKGTEAFF. DNA of the CDR3: TGTGCCAGCAATCAGGACGCGAAGGGTACTGAAGCTTTCTTT.

This clonotype showed up just a few times. The genes are TRBV20-1 and TRBJ2-2; 12 bases are a match to TRBD2. The J segment lost 8 bases and the V segment lost 3 bases, leaving 4 bases of the junction unmatched. The CDR3 runs to 14 residues. Germline lookup yields CDR1 DFQATT and CDR2 SNEGSKA (reference sequence). DNA of the CDR3: TGCAGTGCTAGGACTAGCGGGAGAAATGGGGAGCTGTTTTTT. Translation gives CSARTSGRNGELFF.

Only a few counts were recorded for this clonotype. This chain links TRBV5-1 with TRBJ2-7, with 9 bases aligning to TRBD2. The V and J ends lost 4 bases and 3 bases, in that order; junction bases with no gene match: 8. Germline CDR1 is SGHRS and CDR2 is YFSETQ. This CDR3 is 15 amino acids long. CDR3 amino acids: CASSPLAGPDYEQYF. Here the CDR3 DNA reads TGCGCCAGCAGCCCTCTAGCGGGGCCAGACTACGAGCAGTACTTC.

Ten or more counts support this clonotype. The CDR3 spells CASSHGGKETQYF. CDR3 sequence (DNA): TGTGCCAGCAGCCATGGGGGGAAGGAGACCCAGTACTTC. This chain uses TRBV3-1 with TRBJ2-5; a possible D gene is TRBD2 (6 bases). Germline assignment: CDR1 LGHDT and CDR2 YNNKEL (reference sequence). Trimming stripped 3 bases from V and 5 bases from J, with 10 bases between. The CDR3 covers 13 residues.

The chain is built from TRBV7-2 and TRBJ2-1, with D perhaps matching TRBD1 (5 bases). V lost 2 bases to trimming and J lost 9 bases, with 20 bases between them. Per the germline V gene, CDR1 is SGHTA and CDR2 is FQGNSA. CDR3 length: 16 amino acids. The DNA for the CDR3 is TGTGCCAGCAGCTTAAGGTATAGGGGCACTGGGGTTGAGCAGTTCTTC. Amino acid sequence: CASSLRYRGTGVEQFF.

The CDR3 DNA follows: TGCGCCAGCAGCCGGGACAGTAATTCACCCCTCCACTTT. Protein: CASSRDSNSPLHF. The genes are TRBV5-1 and TRBJ1-6; 7 positions agree with TRBD1. The V gene end was trimmed by 4 bases and the J gene end by 6 bases; junction bases not matched to a gene: 1. The CDR3 is made up of 13 amino acids. Germline lookup yields CDR1 SGHRS and CDR2 YFSETQ.

The CDR3 loop reads CASSHADRGSYNSPLHF. The CDR3 DNA follows: TGTGCCAGCAGCCACGCCGACAGGGGCTCCTATAATTCACCCCTCCACTTT. The chain uses TRBV7-2 and TRBJ1-6; 8 bases fit TRBD1. The J segment lost 0 bases and the V segment lost 5 bases, leaving 6 bases of the junction unmatched. Germline CDR1 and CDR2: SGHTA and FQGNSA. The CDR3 contains 17 residues.

The genes are TRBV3-1 and TRBJ2-7; 8 bases agree with TRBD2. Germline CDR1 and CDR2: LGHDT and YNNKEL (reference sequence). This CDR3 is 15 amino acids long. V shed 4 bases and J 0 bases; nucleotides not matched to a gene: 5. The CDR3, as DNA: TGTGCCAGCAGCCGCCTCACTAGCGGCTCCTACGAGCAGTACTTC. Amino acid sequence: CASSRLTSGSYEQYF.

The chain is built from TRBV19 and TRBJ2-7, with 7 bases lining up with TRBD2. The CDR3 has 15 residues. With V trimmed by 5 bases and J by 2 bases, 9 bases remained unmatched. Germline CDR1 is LNHDA and CDR2 is SQIVND (reference sequence). The CDR3 reads CASSPQTSPTYEQYF. CDR3 DNA sequence: TGTGCCAGTAGTCCGCAGACTAGCCCCACCTACGAGCAGTACTTC.

This clonotype turned up a few times. This rearrangement joins TRBV7-2 to TRBJ2-1, with TRBD1 matching over 7 bases. Per germline, CDR1 SGHTA and CDR2 FQGNSA. The CDR3 length is 15 residues. V lost 6 bases and J lost 6; bases outside the gene matches: 11. The CDR3 loop reads CASSSRGRGVNEQFF. The CDR3 DNA is TGTGCCAGCAGTTCAAGGGGGCGCGGTGTCAATGAGCAGTTCTTC.

CDR3 DNA sequence: TGTGCCATCACCCCAGGGGAGGGGAGCTCCTACGAGCAGTACTTC. The encoded protein is CAITPGEGSSYEQYF. This sequence joins TRBV10-3 and TRBJ2-7, with TRBD2 as a possible D gene (7 bases). V lost 7 bases to trimming and J lost 0 bases, with 16 bases between them. This CDR3 has 15 residues. Germline loops: CDR1 ENHRY, CDR2 SYGVKD.

The J gene is TRBJ1-5, the V gene TRBV24-1; D uncertain. The CDR3 contains 13 residues. Germline V gives CDR1 KGHDR, CDR2 SFDVKD. The V gene lost 5 bases and the J gene lost 5 bases, with 9 bases spanning the gap. CDR3 region: CATSVADHQPQHF. CDR3 coding DNA: TGTGCCACCAGTGTTGCGGACCATCAGCCCCAGCATTTT.

The chain combines TRBV6-1 with TRBJ1-1; TRBD1 matches at 9 bases. J gave up 8 bases and V 7 bases, and 2 bases lay outside the gene matches. Germline V gene lookup returns CDR1 MNHNS and CDR2 SASEGT. There are 11 residues in the CDR3. The CDR3 here is CASTGTGEAFF. The CDR3 nucleotides are TGTGCCAGCACGGGGACAGGGGAAGCTTTCTTT.

This rearrangement joins TRBV18 to TRBJ1-1; perhaps TRBD1 as D (6 bases). V shed 0 bases and J shed 6 bases, with 20 bases lying between them. Per the germline V gene, CDR1 is KGHSH and CDR2 is LQKENI. The CDR3 covers 17 residues. The chain's CDR3 is CASSPPSVDRVPAEAFF. The CDR3 DNA follows: TGTGCCAGCTCACCACCGTCCGTGGACAGAGTACCCGCTGAAGCTTTCTTT.

This clonotype turned up a few times. V and J are TRBV7-3 and TRBJ2-1, with TRBD1 matching over 8 bases. With V trimmed by 4 bases and J by 3 bases, 8 bases remained unmatched. The CDR3 runs 16 residues. Germline V lookup: CDR1 SGHTA, CDR2 FQGTGA. The CDR3 DNA reads as TGTGCCAGCAGCTCCTCCGGACAGGGATTCTACAATGAGCAGTTCTTC. Its protein product is CASSSSGQGFYNEQFF.